Given below is one T cell receptor beta chain in context. Its target antigen remains unknown. It has no much larger one-base neighbor in the sample; base qualities were not kept. TCR CDR3 regions were amplified from genomic DNA by multiplex PCR using the deep immunoSEQ assay. Extracted genomic DNA from each cell subset was distributed evenly across all wells of several immunoSEQ 96-well plates, and each plate was treated as a replicate. For sorted subsets, roughly 200 ng of genomic DNA, equivalent to 30,000 or so T cell genomes, went into each replicate PCR. Purified libraries were measured with a Qubit 3.0 fluorometer, size-checked on a Bioanalyzer 2100, and measured again with the KAPA Library Quantification kit. Each immunoSEQ 96-well plate was sequenced on its own single-read 150-cycle Illumina NextSeq 550 flow cell. Processing in the source paper ran as follows. Because only junctional sequences without quality scores were contained in the immunoSEQ output, filtering matching that applied to full-length reads could not be performed. To assign V/J genes and CDR3, sequences were annotated using PyIR, a Python wrapper for IgBLAST v1.9, with IMGT germline references. Reads with weak V/J assignments (E-value above 1e-6), missing CDR3, stop codons, out-of-frame junctions, or ambiguous translated residues were removed. V3J clonotypes were defined by identical inferred V gene, J gene, and CDR3 amino acid sequence. The percentage overlap between two repertoires was calculated by dividing the number of shared unique clonotypes by the size of the smaller repertoire. RTK rarefaction, the Chao1 estimator, and Recon v2.1 estimates of unobserved clonotypes were used to assess repertoire richness. For all TCRbeta clonotypes obtained by the gDNA method from a few donors, generation probabilities were computed with OLGA. As stored in TCRdb, this immuneACCESS dataset retains in-frame rearrangements with V and J assigned. A fraction of the clones does not appear; measured against another copy, unresolved V genes explain less than half of the discrepancy, and the remainder lacks a known reason. V, J and clone size are those of that table, while D and trimming were read from the DNA. Recorded for this sample are about 690,000 clones; 90% of them occurred a single time. Jointly, the top ten make up less than 40% of the sample.

V drops 7 bases and J drops 8 bases, leaving 12 bases in between. Sequences SEHNR (CDR1) and FQNEAQ (CDR2) are obtained from the germline V gene (reference sequence). From its cysteine to its phenylalanine, the CDR3 spans 12 amino acids. Of the read, only the CDR3 DNA is kept; its 36 bases are in frame from base 1. The donors were healthy, HIV-negative adults with no recently reported acute infections or vaccinations. Every donor was a Caucasian adult living in Nashville, Tennessee, USA. The CD8 memory samples were a combination of magnetically selected CD45RO+ cells and CCR7-negative CD45RA+ effector memory (TemRA) cells. After blood collection by leukapheresis, PBMCs were isolated using Ficoll-Histopaque density gradient centrifugation and then cryopreserved in the vapor phase of liquid nitrogen. Analytical flow cytometry was used to check the purity and quantity of every magnetically sorted T cell population. From each sorted fraction, genomic DNA was isolated and quantified by UV absorbance on a Nanodrop 2000c.

This entry comes from a study of shared clonotypes between healthy human individuals (dated by TCRdb to the early 2020s). Some background on the complete study: Three men and a couple of women, aged 18 to 49 years, made up the cohort. To estimate repertoire size and how much clonotype sharing occurs between individuals, the study deeply sequenced the blood TCR repertoires of five healthy adults. Per donor, leukapheresis produced somewhere between about 0.8 and 9 billion PBMCs. Libraries were prepared and TCR repertoires were sequenced by different laboratories using diverse techniques, in order to increase sequencing depth and limit assay-specific biases. For each donor, three plates each were used for CD4 naive and CD4 memory, two plates were used for CD8 naive, and one plate was used for CD8 memory.

Overall study outcomes, separate from this receptor: Compared with non-shared clonotypes, the clonotypes found in all four sorted-subset donors had higher generation probabilities. Pairwise subsampling indicated that sequencing depth was expected to affect the degree of clonotype sharing among donors. Naive subsets generally had larger estimated clonotype richness than memory subsets did. The small number of donors limited the genetic and exposure-history diversity represented. Sampling was restricted to blood, and TCR repertoires in tissues likely differ from the TCR repertoires found in blood. Incomplete sequencing was indicated by rarefaction of sorted-subset datasets, despite the large sequencing depth. Sharing across a few donors was observed for around 4.8% of naive CD4, over 3% of naive CD8, 2% to 2.5% of memory CD4, and around 0.4% of memory CD8 clonotypes.

The chain links TRBV7-9 with TRBJ2-1, with a tentative D gene TRBD2 over 5 matching bases. This clonotype originated in a young man in good health. Some clones in this sample may be carry-over from other donors' samples. The sequenced material came from memory CD8+ T cells from PBMCs. Sample cell subset or site, as interpreted from the label and publication: CD45RO+ cells pooled with CCR7-negative TemRA cells. The CDR3 is CASTDAGDEQFF. The DNA is as follows: TGTGCCAGCACCGATGCCGGGGATGAGCAGTTCTTC. Outside the CDR3, residues come from the reference TRBV7-9 and TRBJ2-1 proteins, so the full variable domain is: DTGVSQNPRHKITKRGQNVTFRCDPISEHNRLYWYRQTLGQGPEFLTYFQNEAQLEKSRLLSDRFSAERPKGSFSTLEIQRTEQGDSAMYLCASTDAGDEQFFGPGTRLTVL.